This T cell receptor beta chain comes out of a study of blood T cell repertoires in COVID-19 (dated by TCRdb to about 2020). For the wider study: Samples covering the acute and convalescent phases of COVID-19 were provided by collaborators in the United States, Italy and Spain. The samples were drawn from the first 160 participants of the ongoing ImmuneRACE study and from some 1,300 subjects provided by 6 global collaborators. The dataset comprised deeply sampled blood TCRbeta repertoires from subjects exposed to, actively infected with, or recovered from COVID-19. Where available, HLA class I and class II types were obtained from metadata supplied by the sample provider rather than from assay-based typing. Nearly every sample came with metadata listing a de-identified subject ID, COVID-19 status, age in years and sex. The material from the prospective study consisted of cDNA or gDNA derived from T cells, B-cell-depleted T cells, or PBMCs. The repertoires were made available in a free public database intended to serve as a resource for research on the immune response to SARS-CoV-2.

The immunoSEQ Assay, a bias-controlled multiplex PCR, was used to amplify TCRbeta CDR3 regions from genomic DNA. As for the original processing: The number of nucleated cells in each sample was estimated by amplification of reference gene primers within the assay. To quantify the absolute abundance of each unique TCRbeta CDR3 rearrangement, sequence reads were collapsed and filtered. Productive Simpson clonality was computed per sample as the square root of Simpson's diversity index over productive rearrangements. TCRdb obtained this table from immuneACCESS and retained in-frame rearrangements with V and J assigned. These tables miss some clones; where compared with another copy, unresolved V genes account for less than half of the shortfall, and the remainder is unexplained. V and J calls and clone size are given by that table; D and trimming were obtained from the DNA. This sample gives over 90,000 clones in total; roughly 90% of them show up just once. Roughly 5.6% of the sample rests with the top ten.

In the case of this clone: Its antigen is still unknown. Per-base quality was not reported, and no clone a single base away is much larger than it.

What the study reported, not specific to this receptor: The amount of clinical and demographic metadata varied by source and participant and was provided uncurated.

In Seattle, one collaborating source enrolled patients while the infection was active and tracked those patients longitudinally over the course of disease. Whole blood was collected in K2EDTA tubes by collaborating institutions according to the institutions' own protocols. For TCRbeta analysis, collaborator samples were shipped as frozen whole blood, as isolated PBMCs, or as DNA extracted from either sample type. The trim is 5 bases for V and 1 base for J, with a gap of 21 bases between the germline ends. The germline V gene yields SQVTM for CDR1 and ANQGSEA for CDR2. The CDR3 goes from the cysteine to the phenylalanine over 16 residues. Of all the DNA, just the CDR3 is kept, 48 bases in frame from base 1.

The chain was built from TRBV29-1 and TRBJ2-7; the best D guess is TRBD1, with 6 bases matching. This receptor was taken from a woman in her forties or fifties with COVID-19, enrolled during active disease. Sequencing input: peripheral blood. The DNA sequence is TGCAGCGTTCAGGACGACAGGCCTAATTTATCCTACGAGCAGTACTTC. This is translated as CSVQDDRPNLSYEQYF.